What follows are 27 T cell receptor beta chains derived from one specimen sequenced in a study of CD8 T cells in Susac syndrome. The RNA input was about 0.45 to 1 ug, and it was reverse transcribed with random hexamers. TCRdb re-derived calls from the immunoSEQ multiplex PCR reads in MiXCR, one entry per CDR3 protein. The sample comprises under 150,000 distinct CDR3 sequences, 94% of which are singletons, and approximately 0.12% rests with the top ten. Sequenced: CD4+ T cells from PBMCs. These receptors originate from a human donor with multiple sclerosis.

This chain's CDR3 is CASSLAPRGTGATYGYTF. CDR3 in DNA: TGTGCCAGCAGTTTAGCACCTCGAGGGACAGGGGCCACCTATGGCTACACCTTC. The chain is built from TRBV12-3 or TRBV12-4 and TRBJ1-2; 10 positions match TRBD1. The CDR3 sequence is 18 residues long. Trimming cost V 0 bases and J 4 bases; bases outside gene matches: 11.

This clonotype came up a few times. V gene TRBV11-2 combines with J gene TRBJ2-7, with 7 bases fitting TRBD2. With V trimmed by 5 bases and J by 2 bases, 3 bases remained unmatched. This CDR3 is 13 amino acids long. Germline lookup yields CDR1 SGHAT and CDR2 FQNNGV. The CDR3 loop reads CASSPGGPYEQYF. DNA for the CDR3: TGTGCCAGCAGCCCGGGGGGACCCTACGAGCAGTACTTC.

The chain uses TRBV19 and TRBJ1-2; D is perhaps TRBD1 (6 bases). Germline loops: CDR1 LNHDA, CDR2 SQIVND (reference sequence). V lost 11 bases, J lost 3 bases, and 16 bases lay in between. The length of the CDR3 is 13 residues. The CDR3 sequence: CAGSGGADYGYTF. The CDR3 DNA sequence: TGTGCCGGATCGGGGGGCGCGGACTATGGCTACACCTTC. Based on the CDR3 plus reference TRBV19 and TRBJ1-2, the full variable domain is DGGITQSPKYLFRKEGQNVTLSCEQNLNHDAMYWYRQDPGQGLRLIYYSQIVNDFQKGDIAEGYSVSREKKESFPLTVTSAQKNPTAFYLCAGSGGADYGYTFGSGTRLTVV.

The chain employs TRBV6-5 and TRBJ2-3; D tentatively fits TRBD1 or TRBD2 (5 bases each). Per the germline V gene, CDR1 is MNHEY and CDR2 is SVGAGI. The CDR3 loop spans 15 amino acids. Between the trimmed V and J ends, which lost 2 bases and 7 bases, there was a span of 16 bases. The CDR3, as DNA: TGTGCCAGCAGTTACCAGGGTTTTGGAGGACATACGCAGTATTTT. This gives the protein CASSYQGFGGHTQYF.

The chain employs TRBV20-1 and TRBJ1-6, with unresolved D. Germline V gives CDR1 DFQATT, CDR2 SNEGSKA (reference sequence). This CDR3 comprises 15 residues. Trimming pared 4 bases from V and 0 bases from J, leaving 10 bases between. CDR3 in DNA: TGCAGTGCTAAGGGCGAAAGCTCCTATAATTCACCCCTCCACTTT. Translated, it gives CSAKGESSYNSPLHF.

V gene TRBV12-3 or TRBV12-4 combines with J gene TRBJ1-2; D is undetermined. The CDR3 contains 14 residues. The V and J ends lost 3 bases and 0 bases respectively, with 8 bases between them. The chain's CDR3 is CASSLNGANYGYTF. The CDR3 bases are TGTGCCAGCAGTTTGAACGGCGCTAACTATGGCTACACCTTC.

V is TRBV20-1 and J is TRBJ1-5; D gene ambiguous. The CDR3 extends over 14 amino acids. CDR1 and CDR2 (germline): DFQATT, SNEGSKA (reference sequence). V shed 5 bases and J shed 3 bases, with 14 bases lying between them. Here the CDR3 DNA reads TGCAGTGCTTCAAGACCTGGGGACAATCAGCCCCAGCATTTT. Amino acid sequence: CSASRPGDNQPQHF.

The CDR3 region has the DNA TGTGCCAGCAGTGCGGACAGCTACTCTGGAAACACCATATATTTT. It yields the protein CASSADSYSGNTIYF. V is TRBV5-4 and J is TRBJ1-3; weak D call: TRBD1 (6 bases). The CDR3 is made up of 15 amino acids. Trimming shortened V by 5 bases and J by 0 bases, and 12 bases separated the two germline ends. Per the germline V gene, CDR1 is SGHNT and CDR2 is YYREEE (reference sequence).

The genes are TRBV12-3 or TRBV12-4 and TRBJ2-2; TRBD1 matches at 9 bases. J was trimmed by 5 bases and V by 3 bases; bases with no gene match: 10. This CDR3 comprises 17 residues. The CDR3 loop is CASSLSLGQGDTGELFF. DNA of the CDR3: TGTGCCAGCAGTTTGAGTCTGGGACAGGGTGATACCGGGGAGCTGTTTTTT.

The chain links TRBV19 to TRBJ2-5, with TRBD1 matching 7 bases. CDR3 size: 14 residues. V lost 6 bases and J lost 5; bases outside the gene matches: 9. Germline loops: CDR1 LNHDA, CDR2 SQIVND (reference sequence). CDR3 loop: CASSEQGLAETQYF. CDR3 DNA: TGTGCCAGTAGCGAACAGGGGTTGGCGGAGACCCAGTACTTC. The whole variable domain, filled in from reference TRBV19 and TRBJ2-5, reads DGGITQSPKYLFRKEGQNVTLSCEQNLNHDAMYWYRQDPGQGLRLIYYSQIVNDFQKGDIAEGYSVSREKKESFPLTVTSAQKNPTAFYLCASSEQGLAETQYFGPGTRLLVL.

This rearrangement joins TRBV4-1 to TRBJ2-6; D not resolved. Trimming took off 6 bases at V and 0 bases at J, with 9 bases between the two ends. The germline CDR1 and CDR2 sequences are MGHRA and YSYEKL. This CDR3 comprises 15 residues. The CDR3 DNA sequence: TGCGCCAGCAGTCGTGCACCCTCTGGGGCCAACGTCCTGACTTTC. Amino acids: CASSRAPSGANVLTF.

In DNA, the CDR3 is TGTGCCAGCAGCTTACCCCCGGGAGGCTCCTATAATTCACCCCTCCACTTT. This sequence encodes CASSLPPGGSYNSPLHF. The J gene is TRBJ1-6, the V gene TRBV7-9, with no clear D. The CDR3 has 17 residues. Germline lookup yields CDR1 SEHNR and CDR2 FQNEAQ (reference sequence). The V and J ends lost 2 bases and 0 bases respectively, with 11 bases between them.

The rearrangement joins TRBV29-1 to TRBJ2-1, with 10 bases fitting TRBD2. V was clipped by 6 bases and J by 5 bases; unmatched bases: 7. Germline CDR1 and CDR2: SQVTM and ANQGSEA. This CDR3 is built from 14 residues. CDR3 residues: CSVDTSGVNNEQFF. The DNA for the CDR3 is TGCAGCGTGGATACTAGCGGGGTTAACAATGAGCAGTTCTTC.

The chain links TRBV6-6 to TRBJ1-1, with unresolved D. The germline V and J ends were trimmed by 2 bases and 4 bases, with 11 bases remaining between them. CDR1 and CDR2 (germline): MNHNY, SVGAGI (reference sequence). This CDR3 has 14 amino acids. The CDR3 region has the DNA TGTGCCAGCAGTTACACCCACGGGTCCACTGAAGCTTTCTTT. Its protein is CASSYTHGSTEAFF.

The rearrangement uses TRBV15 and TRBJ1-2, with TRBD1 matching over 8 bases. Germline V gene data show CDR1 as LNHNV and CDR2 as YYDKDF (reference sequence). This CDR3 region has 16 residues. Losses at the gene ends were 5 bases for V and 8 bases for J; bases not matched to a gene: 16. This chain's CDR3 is CATSPQGAGLLYGYTF. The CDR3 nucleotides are TGTGCCACCAGCCCCCAGGGGGCAGGTTTGTTGTACGGCTACACCTTC. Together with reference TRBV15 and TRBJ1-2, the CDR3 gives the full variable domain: DAMVIQNPRYQVTQFGKPVTLSCSQTLNHNVMYWYQQKSSQAPKLLFHYYDKDFNNEADTPDNFQSRRPNTSFCFLDIRSPGLGDTAMYLCATSPQGAGLLYGYTFGSGTRLTVV.

The CDR3 DNA reads as TGCGCCAGCAGCCAAGAAACAGGGGGGAGTCAGCCCCAGCATTTT. Translation gives CASSQETGGSQPQHF. The chain uses TRBV4-1 and TRBJ1-5; TRBD1 agrees at 8 bases. The V segment lost 0 bases and the J segment 6 bases; nucleotides outside the gene matches: 4. Germline V lookup: CDR1 MGHRA, CDR2 YSYEKL. This CDR3 has 15 amino acids.

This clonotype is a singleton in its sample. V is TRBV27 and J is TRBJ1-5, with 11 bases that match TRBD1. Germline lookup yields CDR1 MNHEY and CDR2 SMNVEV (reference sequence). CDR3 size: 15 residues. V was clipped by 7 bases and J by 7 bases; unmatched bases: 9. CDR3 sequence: CASKRDRGVNQPQHF. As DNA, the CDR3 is TGTGCCAGCAAGAGGGACAGGGGGGTGAACCAGCCCCAGCATTTT.

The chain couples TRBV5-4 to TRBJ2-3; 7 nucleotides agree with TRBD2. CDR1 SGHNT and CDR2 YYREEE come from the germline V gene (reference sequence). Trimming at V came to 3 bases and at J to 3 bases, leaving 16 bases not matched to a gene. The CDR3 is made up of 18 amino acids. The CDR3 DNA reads TGTGCCAGCAGCTCCCGGGGAGCGGGGCCCCTAAGGACAGATACGCAGTATTTT. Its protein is CASSSRGAGPLRTDTQYF.

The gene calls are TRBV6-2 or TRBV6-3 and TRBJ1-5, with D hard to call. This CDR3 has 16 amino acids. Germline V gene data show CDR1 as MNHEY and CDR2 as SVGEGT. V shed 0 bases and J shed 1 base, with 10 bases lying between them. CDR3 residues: CASSYSGGESNQPQHF. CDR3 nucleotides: TGTGCCAGCAGTTACTCTGGTGGAGAAAGCAATCAGCCCCAGCATTTT.

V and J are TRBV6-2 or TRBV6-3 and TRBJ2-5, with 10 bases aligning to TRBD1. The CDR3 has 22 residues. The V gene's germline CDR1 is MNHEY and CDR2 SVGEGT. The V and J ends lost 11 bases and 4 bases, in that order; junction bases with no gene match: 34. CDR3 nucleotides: TGTGCCGGCCCCCCGGGACAGGGGTTTTGTTGGCGTTCGTCGGCGTTCAGAGAGACCCAGTACTTC. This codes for CAGPPGQGFCWRSSAFRETQYF.

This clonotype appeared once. CDR3 loop: CASSSIAGAVTDTQYF. CDR3 DNA sequence: TGTGCCAGCAGCTCCATAGCGGGGGCCGTCACAGATACGCAGTATTTT. The rearrangement links TRBV7-3 to TRBJ2-3, with 9 bases matching TRBD2. V lost 4 bases to trimming and J lost 2 bases; unmatched junction nucleotides: 7. Germline-derived CDR1 and CDR2 are SGHTA and FQGTGA. The CDR3 extends over 16 amino acids.

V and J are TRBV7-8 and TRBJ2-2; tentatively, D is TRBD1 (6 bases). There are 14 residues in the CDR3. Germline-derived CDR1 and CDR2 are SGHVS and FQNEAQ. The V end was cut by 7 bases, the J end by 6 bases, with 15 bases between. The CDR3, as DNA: TGTGCCAGCACCCCGAAGGGGGTACCCGGGGAGCTGTTTTTT. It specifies CASTPKGVPGELFF. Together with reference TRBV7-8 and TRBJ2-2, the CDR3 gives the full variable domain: GAGVSQSPRYKVAKRGQDVALRCDPISGHVSLFWYQQALGQGPEFLTYFQNEAQLDKSGLPSDRFFAERPEGSVSTLKIQRTQQEDSAVYLCASTPKGVPGELFFGEGSRLTVL.

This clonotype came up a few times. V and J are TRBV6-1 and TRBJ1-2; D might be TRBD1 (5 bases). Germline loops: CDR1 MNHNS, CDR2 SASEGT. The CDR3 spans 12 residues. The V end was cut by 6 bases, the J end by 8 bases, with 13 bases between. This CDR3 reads CASSPGAWGYTF. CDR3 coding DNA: TGTGCCAGCAGCCCCGGGGCTTGGGGCTACACCTTC.

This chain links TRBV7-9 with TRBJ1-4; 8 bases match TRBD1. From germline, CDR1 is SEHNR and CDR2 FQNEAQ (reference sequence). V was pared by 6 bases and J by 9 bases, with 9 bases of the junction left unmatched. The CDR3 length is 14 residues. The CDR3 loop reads CASSSTGTGQKLFF. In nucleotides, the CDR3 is TGTGCCAGCAGTTCTACCGGGACAGGACAAAAACTGTTTTTT.

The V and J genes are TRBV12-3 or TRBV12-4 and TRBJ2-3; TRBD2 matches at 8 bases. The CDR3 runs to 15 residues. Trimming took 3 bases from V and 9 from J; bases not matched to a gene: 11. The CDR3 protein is CASSLASGYAGTQYF. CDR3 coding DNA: TGTGCCAGCAGTTTGGCTAGCGGGTACGCAGGGACGCAGTATTTT.

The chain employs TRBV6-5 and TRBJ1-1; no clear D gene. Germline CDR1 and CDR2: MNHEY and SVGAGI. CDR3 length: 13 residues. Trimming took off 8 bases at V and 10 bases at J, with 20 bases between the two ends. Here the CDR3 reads CASLKLSDGIAFF. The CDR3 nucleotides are TGTGCCAGCCTTAAATTATCGGATGGGATAGCTTTCTTT.

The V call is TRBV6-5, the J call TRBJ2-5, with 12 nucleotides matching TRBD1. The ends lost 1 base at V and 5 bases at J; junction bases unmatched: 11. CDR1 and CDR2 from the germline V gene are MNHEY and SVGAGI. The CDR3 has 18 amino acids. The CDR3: CASSYYIPWDRGRETQYF. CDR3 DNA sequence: TGTGCCAGCAGTTACTACATCCCGTGGGACAGGGGGCGGGAGACCCAGTACTTC.